The 27 T cell receptor beta chains listed next were all sequenced from one sample in a study of T cells in tuberculosis (dated by TCRdb to between 2017 and 2018). Library method: the immunoSEQ multiplex PCR assay. TCRdb took over this immuneACCESS table, retaining in-frame rearrangements with V and J assigned. Such tables are incomplete; in checked studies, under half of the missing clones stem from an unresolved V gene, and the remainder is unexplained. The sample has 50,000 or so clones on record, approximately 91% of them singletons. Of the sample, around a fifth is held by the ten largest clones. PBMC were thawed, rested overnight, stained with GMM-loaded CD1B tetramer, a Live/Dead dye and anti-CD3, and then sorted on a FACS Aria II. The CD1B tetramers were loaded with C32 glucose monomycolate that had been purified from Rhodococcus equi. The material sequenced was CD1b-GMM tetramer-negative cells sorted from PBMCs. The cell subset or site label for this specimen denotes: T cells not binding CD1B-GMM tetramer, sorted from same donor. Every receptor here comes from an adult woman with latent tuberculosis.

This chain uses TRBV25-1 with TRBJ1-2, with D uncertain. CDR1 is MGHDK and CDR2 is SYGVNS in the germline V gene. V lost 1 base, J lost 2 bases, and 2 bases lay in between. The CDR3 length is 12 residues. The CDR3 nucleotides read TGTGCCAGCAGTGAATCAAACTATGGCTACACCTTC. This gives the protein CASSESNYGYTF.

The chain couples TRBV5-6 to TRBJ1-1, with D perhaps matching TRBD1 (6 bases). The CDR3 has 15 amino acids. V gave up 0 bases and J gave up 0 bases, with 9 bases separating them. The germline gives CDR1 SGHDT, CDR2 YYEEEE. CDR3 bases: TGTGCCAGCAGCTTGGTTGGGACACTGAACACTGAAGCTTTCTTT. This gives the protein CASSLVGTLNTEAFF.

The chain recombines TRBV2 with TRBJ1-5; 9 positions match TRBD1. Germline V gene lookup returns CDR1 SNHLY and CDR2 FYNNEI. V lost 7 bases, J lost 7 bases, and 8 bases stayed unmatched. This CDR3 contains 14 residues. This CDR3 reads CASIRDREEQPQHF. CDR3 in DNA: TGTGCCAGCATTCGGGACAGGGAGGAGCAGCCCCAGCATTTT.

V and J are TRBV4-1 and TRBJ2-5; D unresolved. Germline V lookup: CDR1 MGHRA, CDR2 YSYEKL. CDR3 length: 13 residues. V dropped 1 base and J dropped 4 bases, with 7 bases sitting between them. CDR3 DNA sequence: TGCGCCAGCAGCCAAGCGACTCCAGAGACCCAGTACTTC. Protein sequence: CASSQATPETQYF.

V usage is TRBV12-5 and J usage is TRBJ1-2, with D unclear. Trimming pared 0 bases from V and 7 bases from J, leaving 9 bases between. Germline loops: CDR1 LGHNT, CDR2 FRNRAP. The length of the CDR3 is 13 residues. The CDR3, as DNA: TGTGCTAGTGGTTTGGTAGCGCTTGGTGGCTACACCTTC. This gives the protein CASGLVALGGYTF.

V gene TRBV7-9 combines with J gene TRBJ2-7, with 8 bases aligning to TRBD2. After removal of 3 bases from V and 5 bases from J, the junction contained 12 bases not matched to a gene. CDR1 and CDR2 (germline): SEHNR, FQNEAQ (reference sequence). The CDR3 runs 16 residues. CDR3 sequence reads: CASSLVLHGGADEQYF. The DNA for the CDR3 is TGTGCCAGCAGCTTGGTCTTACACGGGGGGGCCGACGAGCAGTACTTC.

The chain has TRBV4-2 and TRBJ1-2, with TRBD1 as a possible D gene (6 bases). V lost 1 base and J lost 5, with 14 bases in between. Germline V gene sequence: CDR1 LGHNA, CDR2 YNFKEQ. The CDR3 contains 15 residues. The DNA for the CDR3 is TGTGCCAGCAGCCAAGTAGGCAGGGGCGATTATGGCTACACCTTC. Its protein is CASSQVGRGDYGYTF.

The chain carries TRBV12-5 and TRBJ1-1; 7 bases are shared with TRBD1. V lost 0 bases to trimming and J lost 6 bases; unmatched junction nucleotides: 4. Germline CDR1 is LGHNT and CDR2 is FRNRAP. The CDR3 is 14 amino acids. CDR3 nucleotide sequence: TGTGCTAGTGGTTTGGTTAACAGGGGCTCTGAAGCTTTCTTT. Its protein product is CASGLVNRGSEAFF.

V usage is TRBV7-8 and J usage is TRBJ1-2; D is unresolved. This CDR3 spans 14 amino acids. Germline values: CDR1 SGHVS, CDR2 FQNEAQ. Trimming removed 1 base at V and 2 bases at J, with 8 bases between. In DNA form, the CDR3 reads TGTGCCAGCAGCTTAGAAGCCTGGAACTATGGCTACACCTTC. Translation: CASSLEAWNYGYTF.

The gene calls are TRBV7-9 and TRBJ1-2; D is unresolved. Germline V CDR1 and CDR2: SEHNR, FQNEAQ (reference sequence). The germline V and J ends were trimmed by 1 base and 7 bases, with 10 bases remaining between them. This CDR3 is 13 amino acids long. CDR3 protein: CASSLELEGGYTF. As DNA, the CDR3 is TGTGCCAGCAGCTTAGAACTAGAGGGTGGCTACACCTTC.

The chain joins TRBV6-5 to TRBJ2-7; 10 bases agree with TRBD1. The germline CDR1 and CDR2 sequences are MNHEY and SVGAGI. There are 15 residues in the CDR3. V lost 0 bases to trimming and J lost 4 bases; unmatched junction nucleotides: 3. CDR3 sequence: CASSYSGTGVYEQYF. DNA for the CDR3: TGTGCCAGCAGTTACTCCGGGACAGGGGTTTACGAGCAGTACTTC.

The chain's CDR3 is CASSAHRGGKQPQHF. The CDR3 region has the DNA TGTGCCAGCAGCGCACACAGGGGGGGAAAACAGCCCCAGCATTTT. The chain links TRBV28 to TRBJ1-5, with TRBD1 matching 8 bases. CDR1 is MDHEN and CDR2 is SYDVKM in the germline V gene. The CDR3 length is 15 residues. After removal of 6 bases from V and 7 bases from J, the junction contained 11 bases not matched to a gene.

This clone was counted at least ten times. The CDR3 spells CASRLTGGQGEKLFF. The DNA of the CDR3 is TGTGCCAGCAGGCTGACAGGGGGACAAGGTGAAAAACTGTTTTTT. The rearrangement uses TRBV2 and TRBJ1-4; TRBD1 matches 9 bases. In germline, CDR1 is SNHLY, CDR2 FYNNEI. V shed 6 bases and J 7 bases; nucleotides not matched to a gene: 9. This CDR3 comprises 15 residues.

This rearrangement joins TRBV7-2 to TRBJ2-3; 7 bases fit TRBD2. This CDR3 region has 15 residues. Trimming cost V 4 bases and J 5 bases; bases outside gene matches: 9. Germline lookup yields CDR1 SGHTA and CDR2 FQGNSA. As DNA, the CDR3 is TGTGCCAGCAGCTCAGGGCTGATAGCGGGAGATACGCAGTATTTT. Translation: CASSSGLIAGDTQYF.

The chain carries TRBV7-2 and TRBJ1-2; perhaps TRBD1 as D (5 bases). The germline V and J ends were trimmed by 2 bases and 4 bases, with 23 bases remaining between them. The CDR3 runs to 18 residues. The germline CDR1 and CDR2 sequences are SGHTA and FQGNSA. CDR3 bases: TGTGCCAGCAGCTTATCCAATTACCGACAGACCATACCCTATGGCTACACCTTC. Residues: CASSLSNYRQTIPYGYTF.

This clone has more than one count but fewer than ten. This sequence joins TRBV27 and TRBJ2-7; 10 positions match TRBD2. This CDR3 has 15 residues. V shed 5 bases and J 2 bases; nucleotides not matched to a gene: 6. The germline V gene encodes CDR1 MNHEY and CDR2 SMNVEV (reference sequence). CDR3 loop: CASSILAGNAYEQYF. CDR3 coding DNA: TGTGCCAGCAGTATACTAGCGGGAAATGCCTACGAGCAGTACTTC.

The sample holds a few counts of this clone. V gene TRBV7-9 combines with J gene TRBJ2-1, with a weak D call TRBD2 (5 bases). The CDR3 totals 15 residues. Germline V gene lookup returns CDR1 SEHNR and CDR2 FQNEAQ (reference sequence). Trimming pared 6 bases from V and 0 bases from J, leaving 12 bases between. This CDR3 is CASRLGESSYNEQFF. DNA of the CDR3: TGTGCCAGCAGACTCGGGGAGAGCTCCTACAATGAGCAGTTCTTC.

Notes on this clone: Within the sample, other DNA sequences also encode this same CDR3. The chain uses TRBV30 and TRBJ1-5; D may be TRBD1 (5 bases). V lost 0 bases and J 5 bases, leaving 8 bases between the germline ends. The CDR3 runs 13 residues. Per the germline V gene, CDR1 is GTSNPN and CDR2 is SVGIG (reference sequence). The CDR3 nucleotides read TGTGCCTGGAGTGTACAGGTCGATCAGCCCCAGCATTTT. Translating gives CAWSVQVDQPQHF.

The chain links TRBV30 to TRBJ2-3; TRBD2 agrees at 10 bases. Germline CDR1 GTSNPN, CDR2 SVGIG (reference sequence). The CDR3 has 14 amino acids. J lost 6 bases, V lost 2 bases, and 5 bases had no gene match. The CDR3 loop reads CAWSSASGSDTQYF. The DNA for the CDR3 is TGTGCCTGGAGTTCGGCTAGCGGGAGTGATACGCAGTATTTT.

This sequence joins TRBV7-6 and TRBJ2-5, with no clear D. V lost 1 base and J 4 bases, leaving 10 bases between the germline ends. Germline V gene sequence: CDR1 SGHVS, CDR2 FNYEAQ. This CDR3 comprises 14 residues. The CDR3 sequence is CASSLVATPETQYF. The DNA for the CDR3 is TGTGCCAGCAGCTTAGTGGCGACTCCAGAGACCCAGTACTTC.

With regard to this clone: The junction and the germline gene differ at one end; a read error may be behind it. The genes are TRBV7-7 and TRBJ2-1, with D possibly being TRBD2 (7 bases). Germline V gene lookup returns CDR1 SSHAT and CDR2 FNYEAQ (reference sequence). The CDR3 contains 14 residues. For the CDR3, the DNA is TGTGCTAGCAGCTGGGGGGGCGGTAGGGATGAGCAGTTCTTC. This sequence encodes CASSWGGGRDEQFF.

J is TRBJ1-2 and V is TRBV27; D unclear. This CDR3 spans 13 amino acids. CDR1 and CDR2 from the germline V gene are MNHEY and SMNVEV (reference sequence). V gave up 6 bases and J gave up 8 bases, with 16 bases separating them. The chain's CDR3 is CASRGRLGWGYTF. The DNA for the CDR3 is TGTGCCAGCAGGGGCCGTCTGGGCTGGGGCTACACCTTC.

This chain links TRBV30 with TRBJ1-1; D ambiguous. CDR1 is GTSNPN and CDR2 is SVGIG in the germline V gene (reference sequence). Between the trimmed V and J ends, which lost 1 base and 1 base, there was a span of 4 bases. This CDR3 region has 12 residues. The CDR3 protein is CAWSAGNTEAFF. The CDR3 DNA is TGTGCCTGGAGTGCAGGGAACACTGAAGCTTTCTTT.

This clone was detected a few times. CDR3 protein: CASSGQAKQEQFF. DNA for the CDR3: TGTGCCAGCAGTGGACAGGCCAAACAAGAGCAGTTCTTC. The chain joins TRBV6-4 to TRBJ2-1; tentative D call: TRBD1 (6 bases). The CDR3 runs to 13 residues. CDR1 is MRHNA and CDR2 is SNTAGT in the germline V gene. Trimming removed 4 bases at V and 10 bases at J, with 14 bases between.

This chain connects TRBV5-1 to TRBJ1-2; 7 bases agree with TRBD1. The CDR3 totals 13 residues. V shed 1 base, J shed 6 bases, and the junction held 3 bases outside the gene matches. Germline loops: CDR1 SGHRS, CDR2 YFSETQ. CDR3 protein: CASSLLQGDGYTF. The CDR3 DNA reads as TGCGCCAGCAGCTTGCTTCAGGGGGATGGCTACACCTTC. The entire variable domain, with the rest obtained from reference TRBV5-1 and TRBJ1-2, is as follows: KAGVTQTPRYLIKTRGQQVTLSCSPISGHRSVSWYQQTPGQGLQFLFEYFSETQRNKGNFPGRFSGRQFSNSRSEMNVSTLELGDSALYLCASSLLQGDGYTFGSGTRLTVV.

The chain is built from TRBV5-1 and TRBJ2-2, with D maybe TRBD1 (6 bases). Germline-derived CDR1 and CDR2 are SGHRS and YFSETQ. Trimming cost V 4 bases and J 5 bases, with 18 bases left between them. CDR3 length: 16 amino acids. The CDR3 spells CASSESTGSVTGELFF. The CDR3 coding sequence is TGCGCCAGCAGCGAGTCGACAGGATCGGTGACCGGGGAGCTGTTTTTT.

The chain has TRBV7-2 and TRBJ2-7; D unclear. The V gene's germline CDR1 is SGHTA and CDR2 FQGNSA. Trimming left V 0 bases short and J 5 bases short, with 5 bases between. The CDR3 spans 12 residues. Written as DNA, the CDR3 is TGTGCCAGCAGCTTAGCGGGCCACGAGCAGTACTTC. Protein sequence: CASSLAGHEQYF. The complete variable domain, with remaining parts taken from reference TRBV7-2 and TRBJ2-7, reads GAGVSQSPSNKVTEKGKDVELRCDPISGHTALYWYRQSLGQGLEFLIYFQGNSAPDKSGLPSDRFSAERTGGSVSTLTIQRTQQEDSAVYLCASSLAGHEQYFGPGTRLTVT.